The clone carrying this T cell receptor (beta chain) was counted many times. The CDR3 regions of TCR beta were amplified from RNA transcripts. When the TCR CDR3 underwent first-round RT-PCR, the HTBI primer set was used. TCRdb reprocessed the multiplex PCR reads with MiXCR, giving one entry per CDR3 protein. The sample yields about 600,000 distinct CDR3 sequences, over 12% seen once. The CDR3 has 14 residues. The V end lost 0 bases, the J end lost 1 base, and 9 bases lay between the germline ends. Germline CDR1 reads GTSNPN; CDR2 reads SVGIG (reference sequence). These data belong to a study of T cells in Graves' hyperthyroidism and ophthalmopathy.

This receptor was obtained from a woman in her late teens or twenties with Graves' ophthalmopathy. V is TRBV30 and J is TRBJ1-1; possibly TRBD1 for D (5 bases). The sample comprised blood. CDR3 sequence reads: CAWSVGGTNTEAFF. The CDR3 coding sequence is TGTGCCTGGAGTGTGGGGGGGACGAACACTGAAGCTTTCTTT. The whole variable domain, filled in from reference TRBV30 and TRBJ1-1, reads SQTIHQWPATLVQPVGSPLSLECTVEGTSNPNLYWYRQAAGRGLQLLFYSVGIGQISSEVPQNLSASRPQDRQFILSSKKLLLSDSGFYLCAWSVGGTNTEAFFGQGTRLTVV.